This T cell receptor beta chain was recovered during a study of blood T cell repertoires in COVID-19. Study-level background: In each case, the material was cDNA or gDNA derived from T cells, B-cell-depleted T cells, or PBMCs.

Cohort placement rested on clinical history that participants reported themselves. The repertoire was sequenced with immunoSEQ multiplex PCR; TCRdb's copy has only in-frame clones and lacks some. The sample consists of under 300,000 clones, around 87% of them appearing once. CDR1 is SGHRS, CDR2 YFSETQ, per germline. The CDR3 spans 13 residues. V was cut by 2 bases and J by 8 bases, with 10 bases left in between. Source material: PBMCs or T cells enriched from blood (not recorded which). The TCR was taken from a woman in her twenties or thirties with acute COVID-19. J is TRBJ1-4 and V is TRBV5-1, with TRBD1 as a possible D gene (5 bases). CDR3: CASSFQGQEKLFF. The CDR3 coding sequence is TGCGCCAGCAGCTTCCAGGGCCAAGAAAAACTGTTTTTT.